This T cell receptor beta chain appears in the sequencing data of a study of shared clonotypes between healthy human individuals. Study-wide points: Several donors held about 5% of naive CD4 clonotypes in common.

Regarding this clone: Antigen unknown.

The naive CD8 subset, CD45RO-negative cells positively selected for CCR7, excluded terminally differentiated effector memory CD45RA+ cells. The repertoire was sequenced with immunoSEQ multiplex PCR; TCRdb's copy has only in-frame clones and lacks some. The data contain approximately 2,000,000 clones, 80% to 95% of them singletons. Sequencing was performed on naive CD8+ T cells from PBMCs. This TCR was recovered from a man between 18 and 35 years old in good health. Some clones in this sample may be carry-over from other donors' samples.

Written as DNA, the CDR3 is TGTGCCTGGAGTTTCCGGGGAGAGAACAATGAGCAGTTCTTC. This translates into CAWSFRGENNEQFF. This chain joins TRBV30 and TRBJ2-1; possibly TRBD2 for D (5 bases). Trimming cost V 2 bases and J 5 bases, with 13 bases left between them. Germline values: CDR1 GTSNPN, CDR2 SVGIG (reference sequence). This CDR3 is built from 14 residues.